Listed below are T cell receptor beta chains from one sample, sequenced in a study of long-term antiretroviral therapy in people with HIV. Sequenced by immunoSEQ multiplex PCR; TCRdb stores in-frame clones only, minus some. The data contain around 20,000 clones, roughly 82% of them singletons. Sequencing used unsorted PBMCs, obtained roughly 5.7 years after starting antiretroviral therapy. The origin of the receptors is a man aged 25 to 45 with HIV. Each CDR3 is given with its conserved first and last residue. D genes are given only for firm matches. Where a row states a size, it is once, few, many or the class of an expanded clone; other rows omit it.

v_gene: TRBV28
abundance: -
j_gene: TRBJ1-5
len: 16
d_gene: -
CDR3nt: TGTGCCAGCAGGCGGCAGACAGGCTATAGCAATCAGCCCCAGCATTTT
CDR3aa: CASRRQTGYSNQPQHF

v_gene: TRBV5-8
abundance: once
j_gene: TRBJ2-7
len: 15
d_gene: -
CDR3nt: TGTGCCAGCAGCCTGCCTGGAGGGGGGTCTCACGAGCAGTACTTC
CDR3aa: CASSLPGGGSHEQYF

v_gene: TRBV21-1
abundance: once
j_gene: TRBJ2-7
len: 17
d_gene: -
CDR3nt: TGTGCCAGCACCATACTGTTACAGAATTGGTTAACCTACGAGCAGTACTTC
CDR3aa: CASTILLQNWLTYEQYF

v_gene: TRBV4-1
abundance: -
j_gene: TRBJ2-7
len: 13
d_gene: -
CDR3nt: TGCGCCAGCAGCCACCAGGGATCCTACGAGCAGTACTTC
CDR3aa: CASSHQGSYEQYF

v_gene: TRBV28
abundance: -
j_gene: TRBJ2-7
len: 14
d_gene: TRBD2
CDR3nt: TGTGCCAGCATTATGAGCGGGAGGACGGGCGAGCAGTACTTC
CDR3aa: CASIMSGRTGEQYF

v_gene: TRBV5-5
abundance: -
j_gene: TRBJ1-1
len: 14
d_gene: -
CDR3nt: TGTGCCAGCGGGGCCTTCCTCATGAACACTGAAGCTTTCTTT
CDR3aa: CASGAFLMNTEAFF

v_gene: TRBV5-8
abundance: once
j_gene: TRBJ1-2
len: 16
d_gene: -
CDR3nt: TGTGCCAGCAGCTTTGGGCGTTTCGGGGGGAAAGGTGGCTACACCTTC
CDR3aa: CASSFGRFGGKGGYTF

v_gene: TRBV28
abundance: -
j_gene: TRBJ1-5
len: 14
d_gene: -
CDR3nt: TGTGCCAGCAGTTTCGGGCAGACAATCATGCCCCAGCATTTT
CDR3aa: CASSFGQTIMPQHF

v_gene: TRBV19
abundance: -
j_gene: TRBJ2-6
len: 14
d_gene: -
CDR3nt: TGTGCCAGTATAGGGACTTCTGGGGCCAACGTCCTGACTTTC
CDR3aa: CASIGTSGANVLTF

v_gene: TRBV27
abundance: -
j_gene: TRBJ2-7
len: 15
d_gene: -
CDR3nt: TGTGCCAGCAGTCGCCAAGTCGTAGGTCTCCACGAGCAGTACTTC
CDR3aa: CASSRQVVGLHEQYF

v_gene: TRBV2
abundance: -
j_gene: TRBJ1-2
len: 13
d_gene: -
CDR3nt: TGTGCCAGCAGTGACGGCGGCCTCTATGGCTACACCTTC
CDR3aa: CASSDGGLYGYTF

v_gene: TRBV5-4
abundance: -
j_gene: TRBJ1-5
len: 13
d_gene: -
CDR3nt: TGTGCCAGCAGCTTGGACAAGAATCAGCCCCAGCATTTT
CDR3aa: CASSLDKNQPQHF

v_gene: TRBV11-3
abundance: -
j_gene: TRBJ2-3
len: 16
d_gene: TRBD1
CDR3nt: TGTGCCAGCAGCCCTGGACAGGGCGTAGGAGAAGATACGCAGTATTTT
CDR3aa: CASSPGQGVGEDTQYF

v_gene: TRBV5-4
abundance: once
j_gene: TRBJ1-2
len: 15
d_gene: -
CDR3nt: TGTGCCAGCAGCTTCCTGGAGCCGGGTAACTATGGCTACACCTTC
CDR3aa: CASSFLEPGNYGYTF

v_gene: TRBV21-1
abundance: -
j_gene: TRBJ2-3
len: 17
d_gene: -
CDR3nt: TGTGCCAGCAGCAAAGATTCGCTAGCGGGACAAACAGATACGCAGTATTTT
CDR3aa: CASSKDSLAGQTDTQYF

v_gene: TRBV5-6
abundance: once
j_gene: TRBJ2-2
len: 16
d_gene: -
CDR3nt: TGTGCCAGCAGCCTGGGTCTAGGTGGATCCACCGGGGAGCTGTTTTTT
CDR3aa: CASSLGLGGSTGELFF